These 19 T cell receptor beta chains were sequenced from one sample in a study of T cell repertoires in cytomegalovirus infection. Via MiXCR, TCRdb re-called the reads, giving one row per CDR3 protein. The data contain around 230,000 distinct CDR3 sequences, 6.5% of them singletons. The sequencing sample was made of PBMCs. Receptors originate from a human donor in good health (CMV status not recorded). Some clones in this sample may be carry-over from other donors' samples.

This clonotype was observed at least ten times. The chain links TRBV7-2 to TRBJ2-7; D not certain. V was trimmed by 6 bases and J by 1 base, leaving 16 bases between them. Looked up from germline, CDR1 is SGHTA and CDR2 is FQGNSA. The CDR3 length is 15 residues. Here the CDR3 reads CASRRLGQMSYEQYF. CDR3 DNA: TGTGCCAGCAGGCGACTGGGCCAGATGTCCTACGAGCAGTACTTC.

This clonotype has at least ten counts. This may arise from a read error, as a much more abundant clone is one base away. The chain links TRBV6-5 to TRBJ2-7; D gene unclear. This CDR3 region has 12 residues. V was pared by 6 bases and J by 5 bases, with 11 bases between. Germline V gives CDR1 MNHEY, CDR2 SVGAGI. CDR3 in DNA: TGTGCCAGCAGCTTAGGGTCCCACGAGCAGTACTTC. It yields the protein CASSLGSHEQYF.

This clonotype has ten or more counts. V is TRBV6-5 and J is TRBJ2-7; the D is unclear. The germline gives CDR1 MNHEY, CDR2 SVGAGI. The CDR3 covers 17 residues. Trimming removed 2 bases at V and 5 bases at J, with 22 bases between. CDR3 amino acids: CASSYADPRAFRDEQYF. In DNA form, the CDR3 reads TGTGCCAGCAGTTACGCGGACCCAAGGGCGTTTCGGGACGAGCAGTACTTC.

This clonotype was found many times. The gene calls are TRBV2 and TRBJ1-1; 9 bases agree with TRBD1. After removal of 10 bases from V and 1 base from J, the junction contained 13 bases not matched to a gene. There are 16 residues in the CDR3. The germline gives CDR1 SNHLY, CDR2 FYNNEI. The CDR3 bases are TGTGCCACCCAGGGACAGGGTTTGGTTTGGAACACTGAAGCTTTCTTT. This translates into CATQGQGLVWNTEAFF.

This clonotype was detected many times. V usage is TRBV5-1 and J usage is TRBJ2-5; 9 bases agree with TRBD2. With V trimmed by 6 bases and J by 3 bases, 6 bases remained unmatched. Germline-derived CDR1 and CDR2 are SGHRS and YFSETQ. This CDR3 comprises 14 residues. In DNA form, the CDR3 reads TGCGCCAGCAACCCCCTAGCGGGGAAAGAGACCCAGTACTTC. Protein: CASNPLAGKETQYF.

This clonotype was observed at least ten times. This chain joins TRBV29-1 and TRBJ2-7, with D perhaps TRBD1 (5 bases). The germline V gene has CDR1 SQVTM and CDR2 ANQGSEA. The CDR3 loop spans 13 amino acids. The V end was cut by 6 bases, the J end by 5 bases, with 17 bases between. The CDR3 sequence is CSVKGRLVDEQYF. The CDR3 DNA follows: TGCAGCGTGAAGGGGCGGTTGGTCGACGAGCAGTACTTC.

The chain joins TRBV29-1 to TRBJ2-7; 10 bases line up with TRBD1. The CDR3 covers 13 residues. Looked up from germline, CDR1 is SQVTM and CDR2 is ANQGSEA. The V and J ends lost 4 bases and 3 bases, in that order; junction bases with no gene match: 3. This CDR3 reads CSVGTGGIYEQYF. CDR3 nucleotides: TGCAGCGTTGGGACAGGGGGTATCTACGAGCAGTACTTC.

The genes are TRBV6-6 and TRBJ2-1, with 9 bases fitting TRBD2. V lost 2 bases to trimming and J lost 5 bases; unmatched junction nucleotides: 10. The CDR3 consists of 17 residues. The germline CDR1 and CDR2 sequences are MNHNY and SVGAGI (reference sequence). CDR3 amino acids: CASSYRRGGGVDNEQFF. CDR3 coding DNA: TGTGCCAGCAGTTACCGGCGGGGGGGAGGTGTAGACAATGAGCAGTTCTTC.

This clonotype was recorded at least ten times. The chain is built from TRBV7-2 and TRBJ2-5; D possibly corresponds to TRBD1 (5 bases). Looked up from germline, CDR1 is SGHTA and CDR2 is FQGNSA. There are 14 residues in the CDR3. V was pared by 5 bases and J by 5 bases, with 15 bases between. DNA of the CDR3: TGTGCCAGCAGCCCGGACCAGGGCACGGAGACCCAGTACTTC. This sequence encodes CASSPDQGTETQYF.

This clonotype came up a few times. DNA for the CDR3: TGTGCCTGCCGGCGGGGGGGCCTAAGCTATGGCTACACCTTC. Translating gives CACRRGGLSYGYTF. The chain joins TRBV30 to TRBJ1-2; possible D gene TRBD1, 6 bases. V lost 6 bases and J lost 4, with 18 bases in between. This CDR3 spans 14 amino acids. From germline, CDR1 is GTSNPN and CDR2 SVGIG (reference sequence). Using reference TRBV30 and TRBJ1-2 for the parts outside the CDR3, the full variable domain is SQTIHQWPATLVQPVGSPLSLECTVEGTSNPNLYWYRQAAGRGLQLLFYSVGIGQISSEVPQNLSASRPQDRQFILSSKKLLLSDSGFYLCACRRGGLSYGYTFGSGTRLTVV.

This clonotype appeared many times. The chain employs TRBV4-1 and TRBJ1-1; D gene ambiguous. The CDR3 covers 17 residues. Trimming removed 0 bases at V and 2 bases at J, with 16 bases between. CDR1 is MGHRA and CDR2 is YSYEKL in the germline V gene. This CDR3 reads CASSQDGTAEINTEAFF. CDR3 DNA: TGCGCCAGCAGCCAAGATGGTACCGCGGAAATAAACACTGAAGCTTTCTTT.

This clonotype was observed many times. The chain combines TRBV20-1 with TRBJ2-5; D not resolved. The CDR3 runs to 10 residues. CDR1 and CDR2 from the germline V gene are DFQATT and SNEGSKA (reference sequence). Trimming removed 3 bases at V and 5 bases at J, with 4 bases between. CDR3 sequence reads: CSARAETQYF. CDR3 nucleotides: TGCAGTGCTAGGGCGGAGACCCAGTACTTC.

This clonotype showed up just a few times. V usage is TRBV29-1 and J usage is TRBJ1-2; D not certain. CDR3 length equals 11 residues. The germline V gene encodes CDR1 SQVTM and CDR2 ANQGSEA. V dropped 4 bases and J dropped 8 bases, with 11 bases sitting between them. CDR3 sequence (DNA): TGCAGCGTTGTGGAGGGTGGCGGCTACACCTTC. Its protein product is CSVVEGGGYTF. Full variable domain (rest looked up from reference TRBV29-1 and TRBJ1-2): SAVISQKPSRDICQRGTSLTIQCQVDSQVTMMFWYRQQPGQSLTLIATANQGSEATYESGFVIDKFPISRPNLTFSTLTVSNMSPEDSSIYLCSVVEGGGYTFGSGTRLTVV.

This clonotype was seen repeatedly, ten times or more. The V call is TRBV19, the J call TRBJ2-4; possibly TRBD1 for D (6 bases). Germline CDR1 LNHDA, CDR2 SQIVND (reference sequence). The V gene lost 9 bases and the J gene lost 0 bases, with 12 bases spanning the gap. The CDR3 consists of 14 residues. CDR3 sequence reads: CASENREAKNIQYF. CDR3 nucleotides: TGTGCCAGCGAAAACAGGGAAGCCAAAAACATTCAGTACTTC.

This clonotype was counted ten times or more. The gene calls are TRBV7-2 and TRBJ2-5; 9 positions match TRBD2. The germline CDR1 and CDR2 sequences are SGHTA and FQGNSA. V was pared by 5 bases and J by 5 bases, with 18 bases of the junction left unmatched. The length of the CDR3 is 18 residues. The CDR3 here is CASSPNPPWAGGQETQYF. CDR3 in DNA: TGTGCCAGCAGCCCCAACCCCCCTTGGGCGGGGGGGCAGGAGACCCAGTACTTC.

CDR3 in amino acids: CAISEKAPSGGTEAFF. CDR3 coding DNA: TGTGCCATCAGTGAGAAAGCACCATCGGGGGGCACTGAAGCTTTCTTT. V is TRBV10-3 and J is TRBJ1-1; TRBD1 might be the D (5 bases). CDR1 ENHRY and CDR2 SYGVKD come from the germline V gene. Trimming removed 2 bases from V and 4 bases from J, with 17 bases in between. The CDR3 contains 16 residues.

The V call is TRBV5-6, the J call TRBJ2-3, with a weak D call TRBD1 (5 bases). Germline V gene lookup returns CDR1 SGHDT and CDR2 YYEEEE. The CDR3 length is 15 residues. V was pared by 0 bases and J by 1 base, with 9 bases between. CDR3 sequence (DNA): TGTGCCAGCAGCTTGGACAGGAAAGGCACAGATACGCAGTATTTT. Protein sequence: CASSLDRKGTDTQYF.

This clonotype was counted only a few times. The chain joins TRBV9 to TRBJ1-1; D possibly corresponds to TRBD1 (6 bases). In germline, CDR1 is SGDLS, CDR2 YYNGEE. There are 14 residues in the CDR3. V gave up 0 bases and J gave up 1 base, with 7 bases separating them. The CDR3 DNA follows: TGTGCCAGCAGCGTAGGGGGGCGGAACACTGAAGCTTTCTTT. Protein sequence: CASSVGGRNTEAFF.

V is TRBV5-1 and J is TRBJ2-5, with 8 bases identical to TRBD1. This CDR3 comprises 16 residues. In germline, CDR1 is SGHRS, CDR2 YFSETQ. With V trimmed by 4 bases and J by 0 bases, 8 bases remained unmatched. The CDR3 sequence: CASSLRTGINQETQYF. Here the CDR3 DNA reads TGCGCCAGCAGCCTCCGGACAGGGATAAACCAAGAGACCCAGTACTTC.